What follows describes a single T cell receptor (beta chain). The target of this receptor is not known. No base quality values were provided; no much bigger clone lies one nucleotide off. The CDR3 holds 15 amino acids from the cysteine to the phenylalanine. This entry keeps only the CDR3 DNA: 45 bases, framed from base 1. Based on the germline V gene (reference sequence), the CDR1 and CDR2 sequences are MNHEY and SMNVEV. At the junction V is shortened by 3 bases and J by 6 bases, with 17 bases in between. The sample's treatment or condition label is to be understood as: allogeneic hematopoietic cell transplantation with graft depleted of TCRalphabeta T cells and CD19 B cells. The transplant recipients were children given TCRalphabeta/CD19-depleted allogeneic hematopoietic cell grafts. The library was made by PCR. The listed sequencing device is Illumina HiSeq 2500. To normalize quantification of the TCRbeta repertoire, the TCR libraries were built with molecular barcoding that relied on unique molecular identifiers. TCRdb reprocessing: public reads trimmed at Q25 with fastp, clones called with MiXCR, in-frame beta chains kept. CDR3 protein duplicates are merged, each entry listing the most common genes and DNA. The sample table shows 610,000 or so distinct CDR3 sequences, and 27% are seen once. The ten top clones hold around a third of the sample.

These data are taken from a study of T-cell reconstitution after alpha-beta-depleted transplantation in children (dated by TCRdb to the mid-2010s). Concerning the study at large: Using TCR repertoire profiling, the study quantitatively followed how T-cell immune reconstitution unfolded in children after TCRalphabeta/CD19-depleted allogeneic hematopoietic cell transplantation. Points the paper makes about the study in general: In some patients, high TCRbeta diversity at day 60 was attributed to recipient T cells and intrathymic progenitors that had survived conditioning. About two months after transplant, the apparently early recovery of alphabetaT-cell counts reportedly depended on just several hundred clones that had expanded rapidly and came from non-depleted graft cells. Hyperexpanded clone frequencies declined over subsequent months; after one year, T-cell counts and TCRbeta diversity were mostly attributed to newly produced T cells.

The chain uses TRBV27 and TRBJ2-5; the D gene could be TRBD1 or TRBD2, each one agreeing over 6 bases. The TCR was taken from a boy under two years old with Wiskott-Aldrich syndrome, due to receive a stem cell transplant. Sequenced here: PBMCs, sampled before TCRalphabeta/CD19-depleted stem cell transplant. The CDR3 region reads CASSFSGGLLKTQYF. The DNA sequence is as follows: TGTGCCAGCAGTTTCAGTGGGGGGCTATTAAAGACCCAGTACTTC.